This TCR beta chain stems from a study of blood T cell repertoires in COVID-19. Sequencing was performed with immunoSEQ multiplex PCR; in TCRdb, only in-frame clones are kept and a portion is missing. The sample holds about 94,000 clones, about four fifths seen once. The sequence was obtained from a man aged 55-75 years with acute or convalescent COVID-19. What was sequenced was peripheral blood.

The CDR3 region has the DNA TGTGCCAGCAGCCAAGACATGGGGCGGGAGGACTACGAGCAGTACTTC. It encodes CASSQDMGREDYEQYF. The chain has TRBV14 and TRBJ2-7, with 8 bases identical to TRBD2. The germline V gene has CDR1 SGHDN and CDR2 FVKESK. The CDR3 spans 16 residues. Unmatched junction bases numbered 7, after V lost 0 bases and J lost 3 bases.